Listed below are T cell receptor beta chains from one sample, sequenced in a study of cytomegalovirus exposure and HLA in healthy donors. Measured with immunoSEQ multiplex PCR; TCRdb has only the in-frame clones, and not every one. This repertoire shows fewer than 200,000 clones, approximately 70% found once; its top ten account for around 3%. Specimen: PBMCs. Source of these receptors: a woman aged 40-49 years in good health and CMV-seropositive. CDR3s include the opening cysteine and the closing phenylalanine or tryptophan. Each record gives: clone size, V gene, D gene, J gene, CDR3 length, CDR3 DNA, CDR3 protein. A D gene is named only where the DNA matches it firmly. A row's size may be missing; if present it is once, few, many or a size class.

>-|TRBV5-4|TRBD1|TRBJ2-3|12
TGTGCCAGCAGCTTGGGGACAGGGTCGCAGTATTTT
CASSLGTGSQYF
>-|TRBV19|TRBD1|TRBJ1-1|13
TGTGCCAGTTGGACAGGGGGATGGACTGAAGCTTTCTTT
CASWTGGWTEAFF
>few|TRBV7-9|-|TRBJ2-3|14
TGTGCCAGCAGCTTCCAATCGGACTCAGATACGCAGTATTTT
CASSFQSDSDTQYF
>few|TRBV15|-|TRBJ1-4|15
TGTGCCACCAGCAGAGTTTCCGGGGAAACGGCGCAACTGTTTTTT
CATSRVSGETAQLFF
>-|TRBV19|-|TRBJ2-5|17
TGTGCCAGTAGTCAAAGGGCTTCAAGGGCGGGGCAAGAGACCCAGTACTTC
CASSQRASRAGQETQYF
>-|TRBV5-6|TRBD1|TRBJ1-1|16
TGTGCCAGCAGCTTGCCTCTCCGGACAGGGGACACTGAAGCTTTCTTT
CASSLPLRTGDTEAFF
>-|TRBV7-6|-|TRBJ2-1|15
TGTGCCAGCAGCTTAACCGGGAGTGGGGACAATGAGCAGTTCTTC
CASSLTGSGDNEQFF
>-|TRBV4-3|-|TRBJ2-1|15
TGCGCCAGCAGCCAAGAGGGGAGGCAAAGAAATGAGCAGTTCTTC
CASSQEGRQRNEQFF
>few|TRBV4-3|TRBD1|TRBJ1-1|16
TGCGCCAGCAGCCAAGGAGCGGACAGGGGGAACACTGAAGCTTTCTTT
CASSQGADRGNTEAFF
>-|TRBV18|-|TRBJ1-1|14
TGTGCCAGCTCAACCGGACAACTGAACACTGAAGCTTTCTTT
CASSTGQLNTEAFF
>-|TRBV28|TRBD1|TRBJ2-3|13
TGTGCCATTAAAGACAGGGGGCAACATACGCAGTATTTT
CAIKDRGQHTQYF
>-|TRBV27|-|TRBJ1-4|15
TGTGCCAGCAGTCGGTTAGATTGGAGTAATGAAAAACTGTTTTTT
CASSRLDWSNEKLFF
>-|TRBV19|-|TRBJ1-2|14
TGTGCCAGTAGTATCCGGACAGTTAACTATGGCTACACCTTC
CASSIRTVNYGYTF
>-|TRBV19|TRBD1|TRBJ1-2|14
TGTGCCAGTAGTCCACGGACAGGGACTGGACGATACACCTTC
CASSPRTGTGRYTF
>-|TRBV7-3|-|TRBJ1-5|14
TGTGCCAGAGGCGGAGAGGGGACTGATCAGCCCCAGCATTTT
CARGGEGTDQPQHF
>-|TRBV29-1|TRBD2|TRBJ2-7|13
TGCAGCGTTGAACTAGCGGGAATTGGAGAGCAGTACTTC
CSVELAGIGEQYF
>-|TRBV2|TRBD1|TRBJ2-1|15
TGTGCCAGCAAGTCAGGGGGCAATCGGTACAATGAGCAGTTCTTC
CASKSGGNRYNEQFF
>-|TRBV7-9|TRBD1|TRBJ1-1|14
TGTGCCAGCAGCGGACAGGGGCTGAACACTGAAGCTTTCTTT
CASSGQGLNTEAFF
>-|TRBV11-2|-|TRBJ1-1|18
TGTGCCAGCAGCTTACATCTTGCGTCCGAAGTCCCGAACACTGAAGCTTTCTTT
CASSLHLASEVPNTEAFF
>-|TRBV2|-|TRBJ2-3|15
TGTGCCAGCACCTCGGACAGAGGAAAATCGTATACGCAGTATTTT
CASTSDRGKSYTQYF
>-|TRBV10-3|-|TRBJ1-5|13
TGTGCCAGCAACAGGGACAGCAATCAGCCCCAGCATTTT
CASNRDSNQPQHF
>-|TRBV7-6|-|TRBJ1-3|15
TGTGCCAGCAGCTCACTACAGGGCCCTGGAAACACCATATATTTT
CASSSLQGPGNTIYF
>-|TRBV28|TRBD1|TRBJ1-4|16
TGTGCCAGCAGTTCCTGGGACAGGGGAACTAATGAAAAACTGTTTTTT
CASSSWDRGTNEKLFF
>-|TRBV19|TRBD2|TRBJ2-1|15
TGTGCCAGTAGTATAGATCGGGGGGGGATCGGTGAGCAGTTCTTC
CASSIDRGGIGEQFF
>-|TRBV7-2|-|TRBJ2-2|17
TGTGCCAGCAGCTTAGCGTGGGGCTCGCCGAACACCGGGGAGCTGTTTTTT
CASSLAWGSPNTGELFF
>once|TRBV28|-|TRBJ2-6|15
TGTGCCAGCAGTCCCGGGGGTTCTGGGGCCAACGTCCTGACTTTC
CASSPGGSGANVLTF
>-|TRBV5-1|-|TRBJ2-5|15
TGCGCCAGCAGCCTGGACTACGGAGTTCAAGAGACCCAGTACTTC
CASSLDYGVQETQYF
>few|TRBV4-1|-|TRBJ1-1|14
TGCGCCAGCAGCCAGGTTCTAGGGGCCTGCGTTGCTTTCTTT
CASSQVLGACVAFF
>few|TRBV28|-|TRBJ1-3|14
TGTGCCAGCAGTCTTGGTCGAGTTGGAAACACCATATATTTT
CASSLGRVGNTIYF
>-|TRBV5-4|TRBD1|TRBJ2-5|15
TGTGCCAGCAGTCTAGGCGGACAGGGACGCGAGACCCAGTACTTC
CASSLGGQGRETQYF
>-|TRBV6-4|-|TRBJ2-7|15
TGTGCCAGCAGTGACTCGAGCCCGGGGGCCTACGAGCAGTACTTC
CASSDSSPGAYEQYF
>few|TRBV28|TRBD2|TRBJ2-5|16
TGTGCCAGCAGCTTGGTTGGGACTAGGCCCCAAGAGACCCAGTACTTC
CASSLVGTRPQETQYF
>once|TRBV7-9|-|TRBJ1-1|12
TGTGCCAGCAGCTTAGTCAGGGATGAAGCTTTCTTT
CASSLVRDEAFF
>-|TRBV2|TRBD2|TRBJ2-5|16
TGTGCCAGCAGTGGAGGGGTGGCGGGGGGGCAAGAGACCCAGTACTTC
CASSGGVAGGQETQYF
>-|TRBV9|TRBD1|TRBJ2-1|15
TGTGCCAGCAGCGTAGGACAGGGATCCTACAATGAGCAGTTCTTC
CASSVGQGSYNEQFF
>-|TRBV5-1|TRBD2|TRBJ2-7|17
TGCGCCAGCAGCTTGGGGGTTGGGCGGGGGAAGGCCTACGAGCAGTACTTC
CASSLGVGRGKAYEQYF
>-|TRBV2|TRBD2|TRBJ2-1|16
TGTGCCAGCAGGAGCGGGAGGGCCGCAAACTACAATGAGCAGTTCTTC
CASRSGRAANYNEQFF
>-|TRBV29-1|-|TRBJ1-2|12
TGCAGCGTTGCATTTTCATACTATGGCTACCCCTTC
CSVAFSYYGYPF
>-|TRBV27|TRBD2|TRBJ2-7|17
TGTGCCAGCAGTTTATCGCCGGCCGGGACTAGGAACTACGAGCAGTACTTC
CASSLSPAGTRNYEQYF
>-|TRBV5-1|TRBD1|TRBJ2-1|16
TGCGCCAGCAGCTGGGGAGACAGGGGGTTCTACAATGAGCAGTTCTTC
CASSWGDRGFYNEQFF
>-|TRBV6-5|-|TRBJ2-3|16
TGTGCCAGCAGTTACTCGACGGCGGGAAGCACAGATACGCAGTATTTT
CASSYSTAGSTDTQYF
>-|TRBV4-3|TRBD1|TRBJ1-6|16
TGCGCCAGCAGCCGCGGGGGGACAGGGAGAAATTCACCCCTCCACTTT
CASSRGGTGRNSPLHF
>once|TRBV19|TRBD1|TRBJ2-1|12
TGTGCCAGCAGGGGGCTCGGCAATGAGCAGTTCTTC
CASRGLGNEQFF
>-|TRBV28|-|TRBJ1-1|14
TGTGCCAGCAGGGAACAGGGTATGAACACTGAAGCTTTCTTT
CASREQGMNTEAFF
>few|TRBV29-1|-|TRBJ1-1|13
TGCAGCGTTGGGGGGGGGCCTGGGATGGAAGCTTTCTTT
CSVGGGPGMEAFF
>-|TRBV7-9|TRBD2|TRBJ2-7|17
TGTGCCAGCAGCCCCTTCCTCCTAGCGGGGACTTCCTACGAGCAGTACTTC
CASSPFLLAGTSYEQYF
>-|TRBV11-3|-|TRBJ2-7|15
TGTGCCAGCAGCCCGGGGAGCCGAGGATATTACGAGCAGTACTTC
CASSPGSRGYYEQYF
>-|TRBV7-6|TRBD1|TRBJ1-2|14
TGTGCCAGCAGCTCAACGACAGGGATCTCTGGCTACACCTTC
CASSSTTGISGYTF
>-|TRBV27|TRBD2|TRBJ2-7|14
TGTGCCAGCAGTCCCACAGAAGCGGGGTGCGAGCAGTACTTC
CASSPTEAGCEQYF
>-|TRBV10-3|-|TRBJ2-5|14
TGTGCCATCAGTGATCTATTCTCGCGAGAGACCCAGTACTTC
CAISDLFSRETQYF